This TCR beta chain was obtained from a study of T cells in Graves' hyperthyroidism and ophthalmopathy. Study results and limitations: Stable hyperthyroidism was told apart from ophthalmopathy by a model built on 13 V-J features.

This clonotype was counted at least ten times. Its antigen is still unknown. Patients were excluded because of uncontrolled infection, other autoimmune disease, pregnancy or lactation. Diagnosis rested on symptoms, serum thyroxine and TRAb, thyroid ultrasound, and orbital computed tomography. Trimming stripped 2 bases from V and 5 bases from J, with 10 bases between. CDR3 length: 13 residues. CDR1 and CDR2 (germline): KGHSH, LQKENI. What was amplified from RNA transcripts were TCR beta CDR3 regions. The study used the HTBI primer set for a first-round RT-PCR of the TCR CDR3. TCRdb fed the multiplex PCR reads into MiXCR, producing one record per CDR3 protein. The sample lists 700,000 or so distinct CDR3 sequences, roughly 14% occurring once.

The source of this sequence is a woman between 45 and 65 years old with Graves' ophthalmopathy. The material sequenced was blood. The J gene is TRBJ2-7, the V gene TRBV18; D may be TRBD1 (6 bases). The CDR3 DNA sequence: TGTGCCAGCTCACCAAGGACAGAACACGAGCAGTACTTC. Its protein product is CASSPRTEHEQYF.